Reported below is one T cell receptor beta chain. Before being deemed recovered, Cohort 3 donors had two negative PCRs, clearance, or symptom resolution. The record originates from a study of blood T cell repertoires in COVID-19. Overall study context: Nucleic acid was either cDNA or gDNA, and it came from T cells, B-cell-depleted T cells, or PBMCs.

Germline V gene lookup returns CDR1 MNHEY and CDR2 SMNVEV (reference sequence). The V end was cut by 5 bases, the J end by 0 bases, with 26 bases between. The CDR3 loop spans 19 amino acids. Original processing notes: Reference gene primer amplification gave nucleated cell count estimates. Only in-frame clones appear in the TCRdb table, and some are missing; sequencing was by immunoSEQ multiplex PCR. V and J calls and clone size are those listed in that table; D and trimming were worked out from the DNA. The profile shows roughly 340,000 clones, 85% to 90% of them singletons. The V gene is TRBV27, the J gene TRBJ2-7; weak D call: TRBD2 (5 bases). Sequenced material: PBMCs or T cells enriched from blood (not recorded which). The source of this sequence is a man aged 18 to 29 who had recovered from COVID-19. The CDR3 DNA is TGTGCCAGCAGTCCTTCCCCCGGACTCCTTTCAAAGAGCTCCTACGAGCAGTACTTC. Encoded protein: CASSPSPGLLSKSSYEQYF.